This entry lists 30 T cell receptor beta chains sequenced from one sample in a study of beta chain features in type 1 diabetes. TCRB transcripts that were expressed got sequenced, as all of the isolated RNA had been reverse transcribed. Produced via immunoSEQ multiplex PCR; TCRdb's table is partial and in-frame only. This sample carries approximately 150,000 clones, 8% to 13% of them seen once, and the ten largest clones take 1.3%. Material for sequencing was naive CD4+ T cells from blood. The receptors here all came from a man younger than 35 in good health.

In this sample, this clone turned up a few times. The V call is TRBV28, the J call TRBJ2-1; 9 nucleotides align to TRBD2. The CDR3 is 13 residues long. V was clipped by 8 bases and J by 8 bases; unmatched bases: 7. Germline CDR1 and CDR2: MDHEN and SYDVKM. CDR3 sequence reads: CASHPLAGHEQFF. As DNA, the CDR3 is TGTGCCAGCCATCCCCTAGCGGGGCATGAGCAGTTCTTC. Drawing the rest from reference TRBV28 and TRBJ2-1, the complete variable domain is DVKVTQSSRYLVKRTGEKVFLECVQDMDHENMFWYRQDPGLGLRLIYFSYDVKMKEKGDIPEGYSVSREKKERFSLILESASTNQTSMYLCASHPLAGHEQFFGPGTRLTVL.

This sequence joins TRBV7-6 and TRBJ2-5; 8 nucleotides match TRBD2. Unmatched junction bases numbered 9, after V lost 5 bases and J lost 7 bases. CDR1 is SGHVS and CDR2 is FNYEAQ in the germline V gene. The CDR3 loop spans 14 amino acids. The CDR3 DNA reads TGTGCCAGCAGCCTTGTGGGTAGCGGGGCGACCCAGTACTTC. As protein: CASSLVGSGATQYF.

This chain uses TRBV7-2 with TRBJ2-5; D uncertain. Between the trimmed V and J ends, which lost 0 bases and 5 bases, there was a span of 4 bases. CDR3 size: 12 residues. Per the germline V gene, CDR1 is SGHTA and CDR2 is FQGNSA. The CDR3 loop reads CASSLAGETQYF. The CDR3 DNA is TGTGCCAGCAGCTTAGCCGGGGAGACCCAGTACTTC. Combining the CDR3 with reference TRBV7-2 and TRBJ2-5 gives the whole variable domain GAGVSQSPSNKVTEKGKDVELRCDPISGHTALYWYRQSLGQGLEFLIYFQGNSAPDKSGLPSDRFSAERTGGSVSTLTIQRTQQEDSAVYLCASSLAGETQYFGPGTRLLVL.

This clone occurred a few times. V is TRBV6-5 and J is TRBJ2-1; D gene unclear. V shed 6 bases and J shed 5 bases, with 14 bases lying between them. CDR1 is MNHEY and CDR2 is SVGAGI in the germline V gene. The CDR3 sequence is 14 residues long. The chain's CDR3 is CASSSTQPDNEQFF. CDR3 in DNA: TGTGCCAGCAGCTCGACACAACCAGACAATGAGCAGTTCTTC.

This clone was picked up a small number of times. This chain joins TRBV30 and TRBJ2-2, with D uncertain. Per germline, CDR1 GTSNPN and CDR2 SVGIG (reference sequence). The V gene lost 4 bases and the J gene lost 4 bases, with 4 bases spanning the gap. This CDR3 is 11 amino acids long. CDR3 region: CAWTRTGELFF. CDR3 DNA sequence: TGTGCCTGGACGCGCACCGGGGAGCTGTTTTTT.

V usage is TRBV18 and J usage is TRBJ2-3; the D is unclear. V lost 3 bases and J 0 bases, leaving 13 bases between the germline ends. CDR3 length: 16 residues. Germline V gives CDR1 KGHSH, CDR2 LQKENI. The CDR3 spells CASSPSPRPSTDTQYF. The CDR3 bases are TGTGCCAGCTCACCGAGTCCCAGGCCTAGCACAGATACGCAGTATTTT.

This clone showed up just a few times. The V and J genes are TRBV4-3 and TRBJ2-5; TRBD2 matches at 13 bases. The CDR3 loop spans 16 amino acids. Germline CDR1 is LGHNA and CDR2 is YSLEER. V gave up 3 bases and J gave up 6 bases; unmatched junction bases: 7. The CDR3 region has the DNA TGCGCCAGCAGCCAGGCCGGGACTAGCGGGGAACAGACCCAGTACTTC. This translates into CASSQAGTSGEQTQYF.

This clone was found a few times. CDR3 sequence reads: CASSLAGSNTGELFF. The DNA of the CDR3 is TGCGCCAGCAGCTTGGCGGGATCGAACACCGGGGAGCTGTTTTTT. V usage is TRBV5-1 and J usage is TRBJ2-2, with D tentatively TRBD2 (5 bases). V lost 0 bases and J 0 bases, leaving 6 bases between the germline ends. This CDR3 is 15 amino acids long. From germline, CDR1 is SGHRS and CDR2 YFSETQ.

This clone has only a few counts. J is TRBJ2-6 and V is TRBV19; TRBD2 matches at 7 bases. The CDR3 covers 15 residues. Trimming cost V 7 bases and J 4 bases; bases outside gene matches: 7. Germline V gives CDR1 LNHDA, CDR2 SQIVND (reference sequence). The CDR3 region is CASTLGGSGANVLTF. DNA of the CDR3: TGTGCCAGTACCTTGGGGGGGTCCGGGGCCAACGTCCTGACTTTC. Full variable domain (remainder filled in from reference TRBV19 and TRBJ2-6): DGGITQSPKYLFRKEGQNVTLSCEQNLNHDAMYWYRQDPGQGLRLIYYSQIVNDFQKGDIAEGYSVSREKKESFPLTVTSAQKNPTAFYLCASTLGGSGANVLTFGAGSRLTVL.

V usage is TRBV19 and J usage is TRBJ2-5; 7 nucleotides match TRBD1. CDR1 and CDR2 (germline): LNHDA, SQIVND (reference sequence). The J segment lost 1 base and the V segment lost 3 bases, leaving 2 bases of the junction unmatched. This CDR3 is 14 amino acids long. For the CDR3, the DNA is TGTGCCAGTAGTATGGGGACAGCCCAAGAGACCCAGTACTTC. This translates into CASSMGTAQETQYF.

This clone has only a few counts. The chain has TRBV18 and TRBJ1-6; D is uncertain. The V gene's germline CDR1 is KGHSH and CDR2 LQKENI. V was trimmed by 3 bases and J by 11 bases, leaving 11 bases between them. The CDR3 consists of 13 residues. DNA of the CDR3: TGTGCCAGCTCACCGGGAGAGGAGGCACCCCTCCACTTT. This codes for CASSPGEEAPLHF.

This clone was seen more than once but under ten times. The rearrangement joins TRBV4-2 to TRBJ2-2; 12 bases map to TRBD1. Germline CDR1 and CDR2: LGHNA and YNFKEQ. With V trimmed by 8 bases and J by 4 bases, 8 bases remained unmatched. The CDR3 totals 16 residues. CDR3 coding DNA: TGTGCCAGCGGAGGGACAGGGGGCTGGAGCACCGGGGAGCTGTTTTTT. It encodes CASGGTGGWSTGELFF.

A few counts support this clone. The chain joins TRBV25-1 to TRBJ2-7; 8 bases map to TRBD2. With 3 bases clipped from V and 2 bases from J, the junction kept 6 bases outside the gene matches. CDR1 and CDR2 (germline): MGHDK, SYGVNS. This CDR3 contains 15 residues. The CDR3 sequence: CASSEAGGETYEQYF. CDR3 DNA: TGTGCCAGCAGTGAGGCGGGGGGCGAGACCTACGAGCAGTACTTC.

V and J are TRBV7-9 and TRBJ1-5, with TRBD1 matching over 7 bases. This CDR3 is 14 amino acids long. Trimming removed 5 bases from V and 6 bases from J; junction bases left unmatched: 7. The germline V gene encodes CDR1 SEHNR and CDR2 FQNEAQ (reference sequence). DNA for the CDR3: TGTGCCAGCAGCCCCACAGGGGTTGGTCAGCCCCAGCATTTT. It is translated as CASSPTGVGQPQHF.

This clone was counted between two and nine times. CDR3 protein: CASSLDGGGNSYEQYF. The CDR3 region has the DNA TGTGCCAGCAGCTTAGACGGCGGGGGGAACTCCTACGAGCAGTACTTC. The rearrangement joins TRBV7-3 to TRBJ2-7; 8 bases agree with TRBD2. CDR1 is SGHTA and CDR2 is FQGTGA in the germline V gene. The junction had 6 bases not matched to a gene; V was cut back by 2 bases and J by 0 bases. The CDR3 is 16 residues long.

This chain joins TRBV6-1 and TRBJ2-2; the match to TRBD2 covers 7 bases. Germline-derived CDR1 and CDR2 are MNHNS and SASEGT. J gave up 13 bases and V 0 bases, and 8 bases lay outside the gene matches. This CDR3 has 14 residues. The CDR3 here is CASSEASGGPGLFF. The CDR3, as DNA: TGTGCCAGCAGTGAAGCGTCGGGGGGTCCAGGGCTGTTTTTT.

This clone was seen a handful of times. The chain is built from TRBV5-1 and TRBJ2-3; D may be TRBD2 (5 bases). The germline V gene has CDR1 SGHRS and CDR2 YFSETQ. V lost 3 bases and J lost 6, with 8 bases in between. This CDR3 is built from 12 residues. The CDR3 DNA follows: TGCGCCAGCAGCTCCGGACTGGATACGCAGTATTTT. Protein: CASSSGLDTQYF.

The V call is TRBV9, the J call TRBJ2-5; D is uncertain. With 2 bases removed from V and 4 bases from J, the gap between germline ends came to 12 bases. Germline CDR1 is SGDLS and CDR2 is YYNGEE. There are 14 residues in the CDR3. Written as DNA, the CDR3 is TGTGCCAGCAGCGTCCAAGCCCTAACAGAGACCCAGTACTTC. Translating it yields CASSVQALTETQYF.

The CDR3 protein is CASSDGRGGNTEAFF. The CDR3 DNA sequence: TGTGCCAGCAGTGATGGGAGGGGGGGGAACACTGAAGCTTTCTTT. The J gene is TRBJ1-1, the V gene TRBV25-1; a weak D match, TRBD1 (6 bases). This CDR3 is built from 15 residues. Germline-derived CDR1 and CDR2 are MGHDK and SYGVNS. Trimming stripped 3 bases from V and 1 base from J, with 12 bases between.

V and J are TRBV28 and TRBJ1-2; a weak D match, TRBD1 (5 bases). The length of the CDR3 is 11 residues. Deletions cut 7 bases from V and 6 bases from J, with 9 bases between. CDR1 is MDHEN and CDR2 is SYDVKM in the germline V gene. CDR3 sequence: CASTQGNGYTF. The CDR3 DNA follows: TGTGCCAGCACCCAGGGCAATGGCTACACCTTC.

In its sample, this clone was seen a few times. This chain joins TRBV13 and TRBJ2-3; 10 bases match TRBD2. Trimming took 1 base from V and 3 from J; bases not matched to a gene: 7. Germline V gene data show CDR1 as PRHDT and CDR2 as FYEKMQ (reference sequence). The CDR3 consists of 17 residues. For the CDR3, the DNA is TGTGCCAGCAGCTTAGCTCGACTAGCGGGTGAGACAGATACGCAGTATTTT. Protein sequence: CASSLARLAGETDTQYF.

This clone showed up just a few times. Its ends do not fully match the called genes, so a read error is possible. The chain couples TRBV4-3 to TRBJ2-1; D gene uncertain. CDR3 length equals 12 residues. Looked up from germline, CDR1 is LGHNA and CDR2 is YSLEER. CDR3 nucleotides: TGCGCCAGCAGCCAGAACTACTATGAGCAGTTCTTC. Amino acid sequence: CASSQNYYEQFF.

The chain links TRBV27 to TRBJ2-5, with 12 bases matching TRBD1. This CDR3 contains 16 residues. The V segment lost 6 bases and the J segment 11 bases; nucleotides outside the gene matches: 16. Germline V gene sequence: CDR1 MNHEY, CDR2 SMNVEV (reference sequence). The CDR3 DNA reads TGTGCCAGCAGCCAATTTCCGGGACAGGGGGCGTTTGAGCAGTACTTC. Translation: CASSQFPGQGAFEQYF.

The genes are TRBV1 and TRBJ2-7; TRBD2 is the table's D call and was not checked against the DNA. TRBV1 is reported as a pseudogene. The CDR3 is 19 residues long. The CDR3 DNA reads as TGCACCAGCAGCCGGCGGACTAGCGGGGTTGTGCTGTGGGGCTACGAGCAGTACTTC. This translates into CTSSRRTSGVVLWGYEQYF.

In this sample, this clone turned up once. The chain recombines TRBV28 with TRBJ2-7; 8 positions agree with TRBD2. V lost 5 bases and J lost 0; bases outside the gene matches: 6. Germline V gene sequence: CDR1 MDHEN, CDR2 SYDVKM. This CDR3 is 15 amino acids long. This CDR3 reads CASSRPGGVSYEQYF. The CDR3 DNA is TGTGCCAGCAGTCGCCCCGGGGGGGTCTCCTACGAGCAGTACTTC.

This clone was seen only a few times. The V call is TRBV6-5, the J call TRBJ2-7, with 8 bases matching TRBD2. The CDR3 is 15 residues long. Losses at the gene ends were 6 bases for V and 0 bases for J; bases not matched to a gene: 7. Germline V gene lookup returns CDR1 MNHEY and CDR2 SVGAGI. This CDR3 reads CASRPSGGGSYEQYF. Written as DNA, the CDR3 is TGTGCCAGCAGGCCGAGCGGGGGTGGCTCCTACGAGCAGTACTTC.

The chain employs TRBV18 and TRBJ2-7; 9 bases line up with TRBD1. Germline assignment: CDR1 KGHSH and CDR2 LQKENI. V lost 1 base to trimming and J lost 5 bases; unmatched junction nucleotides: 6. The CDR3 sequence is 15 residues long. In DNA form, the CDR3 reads TGTGCCAGCTCACCACTAACCACAGGGGGCCACGAGCAGTACTTC. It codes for CASSPLTTGGHEQYF.

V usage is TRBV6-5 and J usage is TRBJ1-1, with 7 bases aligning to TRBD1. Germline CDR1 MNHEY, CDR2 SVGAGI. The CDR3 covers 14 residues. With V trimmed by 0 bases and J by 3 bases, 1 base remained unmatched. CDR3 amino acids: CASSYSQGDTEAFF. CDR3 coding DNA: TGTGCCAGCAGTTACTCTCAGGGGGACACTGAAGCTTTCTTT.

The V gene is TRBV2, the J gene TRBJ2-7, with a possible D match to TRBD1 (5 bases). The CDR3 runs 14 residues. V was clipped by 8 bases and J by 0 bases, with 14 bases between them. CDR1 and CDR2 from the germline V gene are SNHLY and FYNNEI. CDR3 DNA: TGTGCCAGCCTTGACAGACGAAGCTCCTACGAGCAGTACTTC. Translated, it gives CASLDRRSSYEQYF.

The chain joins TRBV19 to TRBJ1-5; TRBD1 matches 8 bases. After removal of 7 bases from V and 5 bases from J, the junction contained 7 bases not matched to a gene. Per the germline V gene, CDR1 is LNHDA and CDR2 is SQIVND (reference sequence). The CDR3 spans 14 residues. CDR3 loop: CASNPRDRHQPQHF. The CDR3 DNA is TGTGCCAGTAACCCCCGGGACAGGCATCAGCCCCAGCATTTT.